This T cell receptor (beta chain) was sequenced in a study of blood T cells in healthy people across ages. Alongside a J-beta primer mix, a sample-barcoded 5' primer served in a second PCR lasting about 7 to 11 cycles. One entry per CDR3 protein results from TCRdb running MiXCR on the 5' RACE reads. The table shows around 1,000,000 distinct CDR3 sequences, with less than 25% occurring only once. Overall study findings and caveats: A greater number of naive CD4+ cells and higher diversity distinguished long-lived donors from aged donors.

As concerns this clonotype: Its antigen is not known.

A further study also used this sample, focusing on T cells of mothers and their children.

This TCR derives from a girl between 2 and 10 years old in good health. The sample taken for sequencing was blood.

CDR3 amino acids: CSVAPGLRSEQFF. The CDR3 DNA follows: TGCAGCGTTGCCCCGGGCCTGAGGTCTGAGCAGTTCTTC. The chain joins TRBV29-1 to TRBJ2-1; no firm D call. The CDR3 length is 13 residues. V was shortened by 4 bases and J by 9 bases, with 16 bases between the two germline ends. Germline CDR1 is SQVTM and CDR2 is ANQGSEA.